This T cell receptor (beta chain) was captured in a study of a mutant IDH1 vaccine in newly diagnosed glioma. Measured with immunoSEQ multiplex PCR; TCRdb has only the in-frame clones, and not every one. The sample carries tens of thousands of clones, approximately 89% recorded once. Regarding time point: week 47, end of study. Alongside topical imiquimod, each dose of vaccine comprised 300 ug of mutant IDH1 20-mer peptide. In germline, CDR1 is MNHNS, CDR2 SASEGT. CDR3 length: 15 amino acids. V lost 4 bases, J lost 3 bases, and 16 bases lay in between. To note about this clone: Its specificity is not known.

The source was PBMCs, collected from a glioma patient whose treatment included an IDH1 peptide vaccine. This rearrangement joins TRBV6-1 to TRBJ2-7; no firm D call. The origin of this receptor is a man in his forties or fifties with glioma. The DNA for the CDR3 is TGTGCCAGCAGTGTGGGCCCCGGCCAAATCTACGAGCAGTACGTC. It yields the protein CASSVGPGQIYEQYV.